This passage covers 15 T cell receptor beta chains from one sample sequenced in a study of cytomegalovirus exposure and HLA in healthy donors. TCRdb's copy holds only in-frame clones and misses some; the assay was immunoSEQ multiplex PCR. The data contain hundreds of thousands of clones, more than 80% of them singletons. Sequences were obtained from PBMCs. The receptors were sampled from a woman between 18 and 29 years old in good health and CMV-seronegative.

The CDR3 sequence is CASSSNQGLYEQYF. The CDR3 coding sequence is TGTGCCAGCAGTTCGAACCAGGGGCTCTACGAGCAGTACTTC. V usage is TRBV28 and J usage is TRBJ2-7, with a tentative D call TRBD1 (6 bases). V lost 4 bases to trimming and J lost 3 bases, with 13 bases between them. CDR1 and CDR2 from the germline V gene are MDHEN and SYDVKM. The CDR3 is 14 residues long.

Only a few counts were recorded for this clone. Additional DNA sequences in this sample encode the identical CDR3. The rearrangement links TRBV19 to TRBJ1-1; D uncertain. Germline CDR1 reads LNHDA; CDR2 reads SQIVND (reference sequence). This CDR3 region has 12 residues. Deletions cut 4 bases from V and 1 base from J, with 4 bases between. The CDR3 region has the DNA TGTGCCAGTAGTACAGGGAACACTGAAGCTTTCTTT. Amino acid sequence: CASSTGNTEAFF. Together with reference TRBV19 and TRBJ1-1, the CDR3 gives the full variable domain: DGGITQSPKYLFRKEGQNVTLSCEQNLNHDAMYWYRQDPGQGLRLIYYSQIVNDFQKGDIAEGYSVSREKKESFPLTVTSAQKNPTAFYLCASSTGNTEAFFGQGTRLTVV.

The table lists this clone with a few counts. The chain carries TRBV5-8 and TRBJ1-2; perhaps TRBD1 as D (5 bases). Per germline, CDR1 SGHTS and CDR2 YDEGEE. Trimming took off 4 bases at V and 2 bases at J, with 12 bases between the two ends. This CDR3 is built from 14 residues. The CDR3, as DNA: TGTGCCAGCAGCCGGGGGAGGGGCAACTATGGCTACACCTTC. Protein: CASSRGRGNYGYTF.

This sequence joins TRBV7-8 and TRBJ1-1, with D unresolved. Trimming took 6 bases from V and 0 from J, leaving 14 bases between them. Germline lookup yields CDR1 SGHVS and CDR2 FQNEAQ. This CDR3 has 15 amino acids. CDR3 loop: CASSLQEGMNTEAFF. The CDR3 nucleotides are TGTGCCAGCAGTCTTCAGGAGGGCATGAACACTGAAGCTTTCTTT.

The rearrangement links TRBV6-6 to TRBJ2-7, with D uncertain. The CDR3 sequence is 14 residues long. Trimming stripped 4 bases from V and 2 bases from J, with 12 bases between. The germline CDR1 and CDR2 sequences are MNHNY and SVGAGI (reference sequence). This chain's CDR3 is CASSSAQRPYEQYF. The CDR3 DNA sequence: TGTGCCAGCAGTTCGGCCCAGAGGCCCTACGAGCAGTACTTC.

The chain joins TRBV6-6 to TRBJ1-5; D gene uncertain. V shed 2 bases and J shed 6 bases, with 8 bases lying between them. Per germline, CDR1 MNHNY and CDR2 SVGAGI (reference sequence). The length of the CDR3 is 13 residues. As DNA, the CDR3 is TGTGCCAGCAGTTACGGGCGGGGTCAGCCCCAGCATTTT. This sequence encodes CASSYGRGQPQHF.

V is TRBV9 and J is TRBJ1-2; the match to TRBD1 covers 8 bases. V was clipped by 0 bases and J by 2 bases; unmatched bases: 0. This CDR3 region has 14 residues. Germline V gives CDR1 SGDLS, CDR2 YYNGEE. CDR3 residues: CASSVGTGNYGYTF. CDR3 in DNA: TGTGCCAGCAGCGTAGGGACAGGGAACTATGGCTACACCTTC.

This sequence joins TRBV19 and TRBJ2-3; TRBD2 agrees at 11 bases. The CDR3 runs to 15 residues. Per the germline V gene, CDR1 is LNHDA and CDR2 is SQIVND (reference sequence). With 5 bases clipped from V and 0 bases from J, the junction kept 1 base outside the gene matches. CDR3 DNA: TGTGCCAGTAGTTTAGCGGGGGGGAGCACAGATACGCAGTATTTT. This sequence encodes CASSLAGGSTDTQYF. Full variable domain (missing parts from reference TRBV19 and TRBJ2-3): DGGITQSPKYLFRKEGQNVTLSCEQNLNHDAMYWYRQDPGQGLRLIYYSQIVNDFQKGDIAEGYSVSREKKESFPLTVTSAQKNPTAFYLCASSLAGGSTDTQYFGPGTRLTVL.

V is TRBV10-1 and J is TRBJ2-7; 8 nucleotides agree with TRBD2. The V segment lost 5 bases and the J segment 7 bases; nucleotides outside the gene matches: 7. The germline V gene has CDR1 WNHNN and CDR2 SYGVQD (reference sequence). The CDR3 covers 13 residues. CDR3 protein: CASSPYLAGEQYF. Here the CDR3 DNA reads TGCGCCAGCAGTCCATACCTAGCGGGTGAGCAGTACTTC.

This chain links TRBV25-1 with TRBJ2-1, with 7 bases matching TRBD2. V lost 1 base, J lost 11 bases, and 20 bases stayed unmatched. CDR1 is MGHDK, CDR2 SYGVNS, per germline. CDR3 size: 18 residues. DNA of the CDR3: TGTGCCAGCAGTGAATCGATGTCCTGGGGGAGGGCCGATGCGAAGCAGTTCTTC. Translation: CASSESMSWGRADAKQFF.

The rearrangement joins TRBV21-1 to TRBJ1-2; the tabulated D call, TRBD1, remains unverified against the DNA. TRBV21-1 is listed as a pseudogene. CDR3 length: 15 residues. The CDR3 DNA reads TGTGCCAGCAGCAACGAAGGACAGGGCCCTTATGGCTACACCTTC. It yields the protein CASSNEGQGPYGYTF.

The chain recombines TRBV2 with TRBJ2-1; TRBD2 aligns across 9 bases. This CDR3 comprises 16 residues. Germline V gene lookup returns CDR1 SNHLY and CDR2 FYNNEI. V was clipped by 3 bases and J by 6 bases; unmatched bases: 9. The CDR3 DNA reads TGTGCCAGCAGTGAGTTCTCGCGGGGGGGCCTCAATGAGCAGTTCTTC. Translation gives CASSEFSRGGLNEQFF.

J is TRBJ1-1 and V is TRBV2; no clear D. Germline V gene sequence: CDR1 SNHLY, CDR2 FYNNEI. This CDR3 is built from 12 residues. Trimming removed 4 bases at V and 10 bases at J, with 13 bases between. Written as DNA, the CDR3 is TGTGCCAGCAGTGCACGTGGACTCGGAGCTTTCTTT. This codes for CASSARGLGAFF.

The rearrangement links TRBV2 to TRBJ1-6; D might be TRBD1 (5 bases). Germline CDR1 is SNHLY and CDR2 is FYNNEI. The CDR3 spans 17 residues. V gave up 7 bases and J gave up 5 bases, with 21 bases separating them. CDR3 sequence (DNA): TGTGCCAGCAAGAGCAGGCCAGAGACAGCAAATAATTCACCCCTCCACTTT. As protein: CASKSRPETANNSPLHF. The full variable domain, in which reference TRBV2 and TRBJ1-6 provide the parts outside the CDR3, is EPEVTQTPSHQVTQMGQEVILRCVPISNHLYFYWYRQILGQKVEFLVSFYNNEISEKSEIFDDQFSVERPDGSNFTLKIRSTKLEDSAMYFCASKSRPETANNSPLHFGNGTRLTVT.

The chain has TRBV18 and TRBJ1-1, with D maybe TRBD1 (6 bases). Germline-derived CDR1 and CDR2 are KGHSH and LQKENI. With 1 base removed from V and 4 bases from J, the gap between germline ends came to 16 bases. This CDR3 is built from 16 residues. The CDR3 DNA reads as TGTGCCAGCTCACCACTGGAACAGGGTGGAGGCACTGAAGCTTTCTTT. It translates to CASSPLEQGGGTEAFF.